Here is one T cell receptor (beta chain) with its context. The antigen is unknown. As to time point: after neoadjuvant nivolumab, at surgical resection. This sample was included in a study of neoadjuvant anti-PD-1 for oral cavity cancer. About the research overall: Around day 43, patients without progression received a fourth nivolumab dose before surgery. Overall study results and limits: With three patients per group, TCR findings need larger cohorts. Expansion of preexisting intratumoral clones was suggested to aid response.

CDR3 length: 15 residues. CDR1 MNHNY and CDR2 SVGAGI come from the germline V gene (reference sequence). Trimming pared 1 base from V and 0 bases from J, leaving 7 bases between. Assay used: immunoSEQ multiplex PCR; TCRdb lists only in-frame clones, some missing. Here the sample spans approximately 16,000 clones, about 37% being singletons. The sequences come from tumor tissue, collected after nivolumab (anti-PD-1) treatment. The sequence was obtained from a person aged 40 to 85 with oral cavity squamous cell carcinoma. The rearrangement joins TRBV6-6 to TRBJ1-3; D is uncertain. CDR3 sequence: CASSYLKGSGNTIYF. CDR3 nucleotide sequence: TGTGCCAGCAGTTACTTGAAGGGCTCTGGAAACACCATATATTTT.